This TCR beta chain is from a study of blood T cells in healthy people across ages (dated by TCRdb to 2013 to 2016). Context from the whole study: Template switching captured roughly one uniquely barcoded TCR beta cDNA molecule per two T cells in model experiments. To track age-related changes in TCR beta repertoire diversity, the study relied on deep sequencing normalized with unique cDNA molecular identifiers. Four age groups were formed from the donors: young (average about 16 years), middle-aged (around 39), aged (more than 55) and long-lived (roughly 88). Donors of different ages were randomly distributed across sequencing lanes to avoid experimental bias. The study analyzed two additional independent replicas of 1 million unique cDNA reads from the same blood draw for two donors, one aged 18 to 30 and one aged 80 or older. Paper-wide results and their limitations: Because the CMV infection status of the donors was unknown, age-related changes in expanded clonotypes may potentially have been confounded. Total diversity estimates from one million sequenced T cells were considered lower bounds and underestimates. Conclusive comparison of naive and antigen-experienced compartments was prevented by the profiling of bulk unsorted PBMCs. The long-lived group showed more naive CD4+ T cells, fewer expanded clones and increased TCR diversity than the aged group, suggesting age selection. Observed TCR beta diversity per million T cells fell roughly linearly with age, and a significant reduction was already apparent by age about 43. There was a strong correlation between observed TCR beta diversity and the percentage of naive T cells measured by flow cytometry.

The 39 donors, aged roughly 6 to 100 years, were systemically healthy Caucasian individuals from Russia. Each donor gave approximately 9.4 milliliters of peripheral blood, drawn into EDTA-treated Vacutainer tubes. Ficoll-Paque density-gradient centrifugation was used to isolate PBMCs, with at least 6.5 million per sample. Trizol reagent was used to extract total RNA from the PBMCs, yielding at least 5.5 micrograms per sample. For every donor, flow cytometry on a PBMC aliquot measured the percentage of naive CD45RAhigh/CD27high T cells. The library was prepared using 5' RACE. The run used an Illumina HiSeq 2500. A second roughly 7 to 12 cycle PCR used a sample-barcoded 5' primer and a J-beta primer mix. A unique molecular identifier was introduced onto each TCR beta cDNA molecule by a template-switch 5' adaptor carrying 12 random nucleotides. Each sample yielded at least 2.5 million CDR3-containing paired-end reads. The Mint cDNA synthesis kit, primed by a TRBC-specific oligonucleotide, was used to synthesize first-strand cDNA from all RNA. Following uracil-DNA glycosylase treatment, all cDNA underwent a first 18-cycle PCR with the universal primers M1SS and BC2_uni_R. Regarding the original processing steps: For normalization, 1 million high-quality reads were randomly selected from each sample, with every read carrying a distinct molecular identifier. Reads sharing molecular identifiers were discarded rather than binned into consensus sequences. MiTCR, set to a Q25 quality threshold and the strictest error-elimination algorithm, was used for CDR3 identification, clonotype clustering and error correction. A nonparametric unseen species model using Euler transformation provided a lower-bound estimate of total TCR beta diversity. The public reads were quality trimmed at Q25 with fastp and then assembled into clones with MiXCR by TCRdb, keeping productive beta chains. For every CDR3 protein sequence, its rows merge into one entry that carries the most common genes and DNA. The V and J calls follow TCRdb's processing rather than the paper's. The sample data list 650,000 to 1,000,000 distinct CDR3 sequences, and around 36% of these were observed just once. The ten largest account for 10% to 15% of the sample.

For this clonotype: Its antigen is unknown. No base quality information exists; no much larger clone differs at one position.

The germline V gene sets CDR1 to MDHEN and CDR2 to SYDVKM. The CDR3, cysteine through phenylalanine, is 18 amino acids long. Just CDR3 DNA is preserved here, 54 bases in frame from base 1. V lost 6 bases and J lost 0 bases; the stretch between them is 20 bases long. The chain is encoded by TRBV28 joined to TRBJ1-4; the D gene is perhaps TRBD1, from 5 matching bases. The sequence derives from a man aged 18 to 30 in good health. Sequenced material: blood. CDR3 reads: CASRGPKYRSATNEKLFF. The DNA sequence reads TGTGCCAGCAGGGGACCGAAGTACCGATCTGCAACTAATGAAAAACTGTTTTTT. This CDR3, with the reference TRBV28 and TRBJ1-4 proteins standing in past its ends, gives the full variable domain DVKVTQSSRYLVKRTGEKVFLECVQDMDHENMFWYRQDPGLGLRLIYFSYDVKMKEKGDIPEGYSVSREKKERFSLILESASTNQTSMYLCASRGPKYRSATNEKLFFGSGTQLSVL.